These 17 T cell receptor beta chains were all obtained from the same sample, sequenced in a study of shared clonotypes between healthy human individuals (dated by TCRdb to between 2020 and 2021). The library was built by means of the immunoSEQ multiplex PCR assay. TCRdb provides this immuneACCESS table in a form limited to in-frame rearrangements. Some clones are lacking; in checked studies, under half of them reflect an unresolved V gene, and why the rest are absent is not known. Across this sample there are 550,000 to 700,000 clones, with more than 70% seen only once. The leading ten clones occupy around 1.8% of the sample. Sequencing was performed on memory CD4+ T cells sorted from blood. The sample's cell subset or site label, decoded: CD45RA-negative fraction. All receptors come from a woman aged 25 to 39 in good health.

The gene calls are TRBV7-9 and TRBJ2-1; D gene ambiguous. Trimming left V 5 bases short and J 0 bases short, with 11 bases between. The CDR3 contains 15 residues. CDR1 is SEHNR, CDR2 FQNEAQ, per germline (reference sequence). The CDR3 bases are TGTGCCAGCAGCCCTATAGGAAGCTCCTACAATGAGCAGTTCTTC. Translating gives CASSPIGSSYNEQFF.

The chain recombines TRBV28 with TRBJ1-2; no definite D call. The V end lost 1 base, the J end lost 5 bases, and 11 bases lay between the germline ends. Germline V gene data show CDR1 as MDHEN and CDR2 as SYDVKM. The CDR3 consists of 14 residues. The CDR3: CASSLSRLMYGYTF. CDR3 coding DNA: TGTGCCAGCAGTTTATCCCGACTTATGTATGGCTACACCTTC.

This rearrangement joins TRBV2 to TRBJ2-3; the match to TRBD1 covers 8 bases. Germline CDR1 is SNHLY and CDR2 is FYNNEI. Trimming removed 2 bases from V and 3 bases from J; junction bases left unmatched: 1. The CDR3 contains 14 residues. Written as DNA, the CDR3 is TGTGCCAGCAGTGAAACAGGGGGGACAGATACGCAGTATTTT. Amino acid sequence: CASSETGGTDTQYF. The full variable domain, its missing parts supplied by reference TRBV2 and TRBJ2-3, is EPEVTQTPSHQVTQMGQEVILRCVPISNHLYFYWYRQILGQKVEFLVSFYNNEISEKSEIFDDQFSVERPDGSNFTLKIRSTKLEDSAMYFCASSETGGTDTQYFGPGTRLTVL.

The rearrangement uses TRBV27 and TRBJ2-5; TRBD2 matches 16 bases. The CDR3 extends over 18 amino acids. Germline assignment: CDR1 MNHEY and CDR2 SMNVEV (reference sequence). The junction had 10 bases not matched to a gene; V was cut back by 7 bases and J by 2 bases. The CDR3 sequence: CASTPLGLAGGWQETQYF. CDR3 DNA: TGTGCCAGCACCCCCCTGGGACTAGCGGGAGGGTGGCAAGAGACCCAGTACTTC.

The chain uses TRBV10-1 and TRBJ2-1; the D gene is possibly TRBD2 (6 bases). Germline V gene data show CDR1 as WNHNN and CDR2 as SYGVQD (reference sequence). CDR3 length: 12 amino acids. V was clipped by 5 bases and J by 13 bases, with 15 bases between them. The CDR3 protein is CASSPTAGGQFF. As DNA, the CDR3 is TGCGCCAGCAGTCCGACCGCCGGGGGTCAGTTCTTC.

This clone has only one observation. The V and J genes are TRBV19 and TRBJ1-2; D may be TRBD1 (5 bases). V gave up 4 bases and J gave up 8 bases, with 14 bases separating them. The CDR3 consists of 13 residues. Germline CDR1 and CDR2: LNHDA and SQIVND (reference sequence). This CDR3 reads CASSRHEKGGYTF. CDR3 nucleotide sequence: TGTGCCAGTAGTAGGCACGAAAAGGGGGGCTACACCTTC. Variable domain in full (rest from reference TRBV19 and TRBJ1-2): DGGITQSPKYLFRKEGQNVTLSCEQNLNHDAMYWYRQDPGQGLRLIYYSQIVNDFQKGDIAEGYSVSREKKESFPLTVTSAQKNPTAFYLCASSRHEKGGYTFGSGTRLTVV.

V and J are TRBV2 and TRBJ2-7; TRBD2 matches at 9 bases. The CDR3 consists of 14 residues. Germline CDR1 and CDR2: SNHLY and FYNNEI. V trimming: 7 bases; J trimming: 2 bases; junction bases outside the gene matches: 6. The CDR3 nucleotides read TGTGCCAGCACTTGGCCTAGCGGGACCTACGAGCAGTACTTC. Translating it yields CASTWPSGTYEQYF.

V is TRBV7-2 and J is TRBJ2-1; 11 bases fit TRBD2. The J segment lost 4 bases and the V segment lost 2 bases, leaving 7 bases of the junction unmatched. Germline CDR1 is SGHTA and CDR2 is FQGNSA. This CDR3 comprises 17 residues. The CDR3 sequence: CASSLTLAGGGYNEQFF. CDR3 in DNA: TGTGCCAGCAGCTTAACTCTAGCGGGAGGAGGATACAATGAGCAGTTCTTC.

As DNA, the CDR3 is TGTGCCTGGAGCCGACCCCAGGGGGGCGCAAAGTACGAGCAGTACTTC. This translates into CAWSRPQGGAKYEQYF. This rearrangement joins TRBV30 to TRBJ2-7; a possible D gene is TRBD1 (7 bases). Germline V gene lookup returns CDR1 GTSNPN and CDR2 SVGIG (reference sequence). The CDR3 has 16 amino acids. V was clipped by 3 bases and J by 4 bases, with 22 bases between them.

The CDR3 reads CASSTPFRGNQETQYF. The CDR3 region has the DNA TGTGCCAGCAGCACCCCTTTTCGGGGGAACCAAGAGACCCAGTACTTC. This chain uses TRBV7-4 with TRBJ2-5; possible D gene TRBD2, 6 bases. Germline V gene sequence: CDR1 SGHVT, CDR2 SQSDAQ. The CDR3 sequence is 16 residues long. The V gene lost 5 bases and the J gene lost 0 bases, with 16 bases spanning the gap.

CDR3 coding DNA: TGTGCCAGCCGCGGCAGGGCTATTACCACAGATACGCAGTATTTT. This gives the protein CASRGRAITTDTQYF. The chain employs TRBV11-3 and TRBJ2-3; weak D call: TRBD1 (5 bases). V lost 8 bases and J 2 bases, leaving 17 bases between the germline ends. The CDR3 consists of 15 residues. Germline CDR1 SGHNT, CDR2 YENEEA.

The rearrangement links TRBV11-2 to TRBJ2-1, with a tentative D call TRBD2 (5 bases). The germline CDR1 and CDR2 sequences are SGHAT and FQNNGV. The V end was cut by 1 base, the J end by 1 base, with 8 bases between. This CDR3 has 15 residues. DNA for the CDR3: TGTGCCAGCAGCTTAGCGGGAAGGTCCTACAATGAGCAGTTCTTC. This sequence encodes CASSLAGRSYNEQFF.

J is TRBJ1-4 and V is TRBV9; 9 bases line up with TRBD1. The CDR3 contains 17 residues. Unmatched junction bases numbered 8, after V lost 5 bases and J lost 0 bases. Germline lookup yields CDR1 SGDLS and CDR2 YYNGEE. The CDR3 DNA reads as TGTGCCAGCAGTCCACAGGGGGCCCTTGCAACTAATGAAAAACTGTTTTTT. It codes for CASSPQGALATNEKLFF.

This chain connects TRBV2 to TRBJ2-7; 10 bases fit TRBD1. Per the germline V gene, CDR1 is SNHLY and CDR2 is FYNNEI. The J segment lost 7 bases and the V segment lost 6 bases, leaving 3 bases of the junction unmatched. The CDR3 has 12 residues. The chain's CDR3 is CASSGQGEEQYF. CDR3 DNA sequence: TGTGCCAGCAGCGGACAGGGGGAAGAGCAGTACTTC.

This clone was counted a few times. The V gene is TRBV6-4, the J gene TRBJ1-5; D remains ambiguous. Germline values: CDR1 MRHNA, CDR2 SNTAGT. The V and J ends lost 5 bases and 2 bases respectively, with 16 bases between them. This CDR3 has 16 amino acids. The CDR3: CASSRRVPMCNQPQHF. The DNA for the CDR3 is TGTGCCAGCAGTAGACGGGTTCCAATGTGCAATCAGCCCCAGCATTTT.

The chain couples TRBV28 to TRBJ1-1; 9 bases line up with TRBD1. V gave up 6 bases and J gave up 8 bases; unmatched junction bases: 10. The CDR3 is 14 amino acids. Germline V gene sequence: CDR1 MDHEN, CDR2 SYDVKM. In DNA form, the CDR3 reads TGTGCCAGCAGGGAACAGGGGGCCCAGGTGGAAGCTTTCTTT. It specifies CASREQGAQVEAFF.

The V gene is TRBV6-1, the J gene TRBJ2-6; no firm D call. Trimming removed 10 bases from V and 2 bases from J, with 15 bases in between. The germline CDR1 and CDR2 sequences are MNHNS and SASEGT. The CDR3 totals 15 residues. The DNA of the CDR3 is TGTGCCACCATTTTTACTAACACTGGGGCCAACGTCCTGACTTTC. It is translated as CATIFTNTGANVLTF.